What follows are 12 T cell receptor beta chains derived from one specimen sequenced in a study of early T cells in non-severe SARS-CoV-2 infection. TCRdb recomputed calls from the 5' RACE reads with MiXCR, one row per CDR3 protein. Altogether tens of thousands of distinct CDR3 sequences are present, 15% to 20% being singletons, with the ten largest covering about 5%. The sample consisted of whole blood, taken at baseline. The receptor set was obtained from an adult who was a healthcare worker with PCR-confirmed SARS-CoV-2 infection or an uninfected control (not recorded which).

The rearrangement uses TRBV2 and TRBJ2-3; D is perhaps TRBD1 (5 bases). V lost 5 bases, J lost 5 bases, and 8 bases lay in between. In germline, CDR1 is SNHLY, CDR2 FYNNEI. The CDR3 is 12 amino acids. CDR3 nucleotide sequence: TGTGCCAGCAGTACGACAGAAGATACGCAGTATTTT. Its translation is CASSTTEDTQYF.

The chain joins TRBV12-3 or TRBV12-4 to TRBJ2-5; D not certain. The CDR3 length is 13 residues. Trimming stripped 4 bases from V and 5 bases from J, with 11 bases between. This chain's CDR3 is CASSSRPAETQYF. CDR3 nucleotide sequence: TGTGCCAGCAGTTCCCGCCCTGCGGAGACCCAGTACTTC.

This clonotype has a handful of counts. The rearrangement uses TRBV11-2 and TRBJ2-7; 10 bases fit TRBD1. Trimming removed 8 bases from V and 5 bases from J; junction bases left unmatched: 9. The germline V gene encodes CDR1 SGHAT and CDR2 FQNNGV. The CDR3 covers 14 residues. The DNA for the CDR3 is TGTGCCAGCGTCATCTGGACAGGGGGGAACGAGCAGTACTTC. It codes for CASVIWTGGNEQYF.

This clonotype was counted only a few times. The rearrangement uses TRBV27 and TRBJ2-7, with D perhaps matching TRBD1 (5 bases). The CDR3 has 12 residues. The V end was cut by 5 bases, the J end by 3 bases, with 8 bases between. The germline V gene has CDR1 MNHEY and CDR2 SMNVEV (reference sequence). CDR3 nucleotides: TGTGCCAGCAGTCAAAGGGGCTACGAGCAGTACTTC. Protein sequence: CASSQRGYEQYF.

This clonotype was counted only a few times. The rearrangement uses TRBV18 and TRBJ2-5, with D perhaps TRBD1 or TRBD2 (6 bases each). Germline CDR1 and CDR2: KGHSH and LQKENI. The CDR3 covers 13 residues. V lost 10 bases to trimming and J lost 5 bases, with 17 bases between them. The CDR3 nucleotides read TGTGCCACCTCCCCCGGGGGCGCGGAGACCCAGTACTTC. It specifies CATSPGGAETQYF.

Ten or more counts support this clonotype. As DNA, the CDR3 is TGTGCCAGCAGCTTAGGAGGCACCCCCCAAGAGACCCAGTACTTC. This translates into CASSLGGTPQETQYF. The V gene is TRBV7-8, the J gene TRBJ2-5; no definite D call. CDR3 length: 15 residues. The germline V and J ends were trimmed by 1 base and 1 base, with 10 bases remaining between them. The germline gives CDR1 SGHVS, CDR2 FQNEAQ.

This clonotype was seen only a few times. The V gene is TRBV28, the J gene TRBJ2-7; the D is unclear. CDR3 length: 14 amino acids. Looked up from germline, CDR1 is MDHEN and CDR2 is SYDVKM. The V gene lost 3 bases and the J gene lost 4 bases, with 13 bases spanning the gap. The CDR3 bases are TGTGCCAGCAGTTTGGGGTTTACCGGTTACGAGCAGTACTTC. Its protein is CASSLGFTGYEQYF. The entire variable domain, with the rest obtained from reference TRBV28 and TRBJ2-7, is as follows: DVKVTQSSRYLVKRTGEKVFLECVQDMDHENMFWYRQDPGLGLRLIYFSYDVKMKEKGDIPEGYSVSREKKERFSLILESASTNQTSMYLCASSLGFTGYEQYFGPGTRLTVT.

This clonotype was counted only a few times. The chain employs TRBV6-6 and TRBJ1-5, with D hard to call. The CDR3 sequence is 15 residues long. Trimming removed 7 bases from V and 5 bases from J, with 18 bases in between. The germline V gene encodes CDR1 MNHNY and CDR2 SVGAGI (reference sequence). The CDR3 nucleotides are TGTGCCAGCACCCCACCGTACCGGTTGGATCAGCCCCAGCATTTT. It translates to CASTPPYRLDQPQHF.

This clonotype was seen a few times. CDR3 region: CASSQEGVNYEQYF. The DNA of the CDR3 is TGCGCCAGCAGCCAAGAGGGGGTTAACTACGAGCAGTACTTC. The rearrangement joins TRBV4-1 to TRBJ2-7, with D perhaps given as TRBD1 or TRBD2 (5 bases each). The germline gives CDR1 MGHRA, CDR2 YSYEKL. V gave up 0 bases and J gave up 3 bases, with 9 bases separating them. The CDR3 is made up of 14 amino acids.

The CDR3 protein is CASSEDSGSYNEQFF. For the CDR3, the DNA is TGTGCCAGCAGCGAGGATAGCGGATCTTACAATGAGCAGTTCTTC. V gene TRBV3-1 combines with J gene TRBJ2-1, with a weak D call TRBD2 (6 bases). Germline values: CDR1 LGHDT, CDR2 YNNKEL (reference sequence). CDR3 length: 15 residues. V was clipped by 5 bases and J by 4 bases, with 15 bases between them.

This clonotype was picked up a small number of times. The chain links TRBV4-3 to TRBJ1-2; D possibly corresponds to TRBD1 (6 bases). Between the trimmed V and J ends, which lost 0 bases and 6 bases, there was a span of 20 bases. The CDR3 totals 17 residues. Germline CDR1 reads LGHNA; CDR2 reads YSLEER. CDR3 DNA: TGCGCCAGCAGCCAAGATATCGTGGACAGCACTATAGATGGCTACACCTTC. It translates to CASSQDIVDSTIDGYTF.

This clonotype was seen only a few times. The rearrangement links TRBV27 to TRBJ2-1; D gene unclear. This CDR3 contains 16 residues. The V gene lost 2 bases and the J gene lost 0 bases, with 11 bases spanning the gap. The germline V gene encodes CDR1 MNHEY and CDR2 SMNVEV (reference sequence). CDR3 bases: TGTGCCAGCAGTTTAGCCGTAAGGGCCTCCTACAATGAGCAGTTCTTC. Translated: CASSLAVRASYNEQFF.